What follows are 24 T cell receptor beta chains derived from one specimen sequenced in a study of shared clonotypes between healthy human individuals. Data came from immunoSEQ multiplex PCR; TCRdb stores just in-frame clones and leaves some out. Among 800,000 to 950,000 clones listed, about 97% were seen once. Naive CD8 cells, CD45RO-negative and positively selected for CCR7, excluded terminally differentiated effector memory CD45RA+ cells. Sequenced input: naive CD8+ T cells sorted from blood. Receptor source: a man in his thirties or forties in good health.

V and J are TRBV6-6 and TRBJ1-3; no clear D. The CDR3 is 14 residues long. Per germline, CDR1 MNHNY and CDR2 SVGAGI (reference sequence). V was cut by 7 bases and J by 1 base, with 11 bases left in between. This CDR3 reads CASTPLGSGNTIYF. CDR3 sequence (DNA): TGTGCCAGCACCCCCCTGGGGTCTGGAAACACCATATATTTT.

The chain uses TRBV27 and TRBJ1-4; D gene unclear. With 3 bases removed from V and 0 bases from J, the gap between germline ends came to 11 bases. The CDR3 runs 16 residues. Per germline, CDR1 MNHEY and CDR2 SMNVEV (reference sequence). The CDR3 protein is CASSFAARTTNEKLFF. The DNA for the CDR3 is TGTGCCAGCAGTTTCGCCGCGAGGACAACTAATGAAAAACTGTTTTTT.

V is TRBV5-5 and J is TRBJ1-5; D is perhaps TRBD1 (5 bases). The CDR3 loop spans 17 amino acids. Germline CDR1 and CDR2: SGHKS and YYEKEE (reference sequence). Deletions cut 1 base from V and 4 bases from J, with 18 bases between. This CDR3 is CASSLYQYGANNQPQHF. In DNA form, the CDR3 reads TGTGCCAGCAGCTTGTATCAGTACGGGGCCAATAATCAGCCCCAGCATTTT.

The chain employs TRBV2 and TRBJ1-4; the match to TRBD1 covers 11 bases. From germline, CDR1 is SNHLY and CDR2 FYNNEI. This CDR3 contains 17 residues. The J segment lost 8 bases and the V segment lost 7 bases, leaving 15 bases of the junction unmatched. The CDR3 region has the DNA TGTGCCAGCAAGAGCTCCGGGACAGGGGGACCTCAGGAAAAACTGTTTTTT. It translates to CASKSSGTGGPQEKLFF.

The chain combines TRBV28 with TRBJ1-4; no clear D. The CDR3 has 15 residues. Per the germline V gene, CDR1 is MDHEN and CDR2 is SYDVKM. Deletions cut 2 bases from V and 6 bases from J, with 13 bases between. The chain's CDR3 is CASSLRSGSYEKLFF. CDR3 nucleotide sequence: TGTGCCAGCAGTTTACGGTCAGGATCTTATGAAAAACTGTTTTTT.

Notes on this clone: Different DNA sequences within this sample yield the same CDR3. CDR3 bases: TGTGCCAGCAGTTCGAACACTGAAGCTTTCTTT. Protein sequence: CASSSNTEAFF. The rearrangement uses TRBV27 and TRBJ1-1; no clear D. The CDR3 is 11 amino acids. The V end lost 4 bases, the J end lost 1 base, and 1 base lay between the germline ends. Germline CDR1 is MNHEY and CDR2 is SMNVEV (reference sequence).

The chain couples TRBV4-1 to TRBJ2-7, with TRBD2 matching 7 bases. The V segment lost 4 bases and the J segment 4 bases; nucleotides outside the gene matches: 16. Germline V gives CDR1 MGHRA, CDR2 YSYEKL. This CDR3 has 17 residues. The CDR3 is CASSPGPFLAEIYEQYF. The CDR3 nucleotides read TGCGCCAGCAGCCCGGGGCCCTTTCTAGCGGAGATTTACGAGCAGTACTTC.

J is TRBJ2-7 and V is TRBV5-1, with D perhaps given as TRBD1 or TRBD2 (5 bases each). Germline lookup yields CDR1 SGHRS and CDR2 YFSETQ. Trimming removed 0 bases at V and 4 bases at J, with 11 bases between. The CDR3 loop spans 14 amino acids. CDR3 in amino acids: CASSLEGPSYEQYF. CDR3 nucleotide sequence: TGCGCCAGCAGCTTGGAGGGACCTAGTTACGAGCAGTACTTC.

V is TRBV7-9 and J is TRBJ1-4, with 11 positions matching TRBD1. The V segment lost 5 bases and the J segment 0 bases; nucleotides outside the gene matches: 5. The CDR3 runs to 17 residues. In germline, CDR1 is SEHNR, CDR2 FQNEAQ (reference sequence). This CDR3 is CASSQGQGGPTNEKLFF. In DNA, the CDR3 is TGTGCCAGCAGCCAGGGACAGGGGGGACCAACTAATGAAAAACTGTTTTTT.

Comments on this clone: This CDR3 is also generated by other DNA sequences in the sample. V gene TRBV7-3 combines with J gene TRBJ2-5; TRBD2 might be the D (6 bases). CDR3 size: 14 residues. The V gene's germline CDR1 is SGHTA and CDR2 FQGTGA. Trimming took 0 bases from V and 5 from J, leaving 10 bases between them. The CDR3 is CASSLTGGTETQYF. As DNA, the CDR3 is TGTGCCAGCAGCTTAACGGGGGGAACGGAGACCCAGTACTTC.

The V and J genes are TRBV19 and TRBJ2-1, with TRBD2 matching 13 bases. The CDR3 is 15 residues long. V lost 8 bases, J lost 10 bases, and 11 bases stayed unmatched. Germline V gene sequence: CDR1 LNHDA, CDR2 SQIVND (reference sequence). DNA of the CDR3: TGTGCCAGTTTGCCGGGACTAGCGGGAACGAGGGAGCAGTTCTTC. Protein sequence: CASLPGLAGTREQFF.

The chain is built from TRBV13 and TRBJ1-3, with D possibly matching TRBD1 (5 bases). The CDR3 loop spans 16 amino acids. CDR1 and CDR2 (germline): PRHDT, FYEKMQ (reference sequence). The germline V and J ends were trimmed by 4 bases and 2 bases, with 15 bases remaining between them. CDR3 loop: CASSSPTDRTGNTIYF. CDR3 nucleotide sequence: TGTGCCAGCAGCTCCCCGACAGATCGTACTGGAAACACCATATATTTT.

The gene calls are TRBV5-4 and TRBJ2-7, with TRBD2 matching 11 bases. Trimming at V came to 3 bases and at J to 3 bases, leaving 2 bases not matched to a gene. This CDR3 has 14 residues. The germline V gene encodes CDR1 SGHNT and CDR2 YYREEE (reference sequence). The CDR3: CASSSGTSGYEQYF. CDR3 bases: TGTGCCAGCAGCTCTGGGACTAGCGGCTACGAGCAGTACTTC. The full variable domain, its missing parts supplied by reference TRBV5-4 and TRBJ2-7, is ETGVTQSPTHLIKTRGQQVTLRCSSQSGHNTVSWYQQALGQGPQFIFQYYREEENGRGNFPPRFSGLQFPNYSSELNVNALELDDSALYLCASSSGTSGYEQYFGPGTRLTVT.

The V gene is TRBV9, the J gene TRBJ2-6, with a possible D match to TRBD1 (5 bases). This CDR3 region has 16 residues. The ends were cut back, 0 bases at V and 4 bases at J, with 11 bases in the middle. Per germline, CDR1 SGDLS and CDR2 YYNGEE. DNA for the CDR3: TGTGCCAGCAGCGTAGCTACAAGGACAGGGGCCAACGTCCTGACTTTC. It yields the protein CASSVATRTGANVLTF.

This chain uses TRBV14 with TRBJ2-1; D gene ambiguous. The CDR3 is made up of 14 amino acids. Germline CDR1 and CDR2: SGHDN and FVKESK. Trimming cost V 1 base and J 2 bases, with 6 bases left between them. CDR3 amino acids: CASSQVSAYNEQFF. CDR3 coding DNA: TGTGCCAGCAGCCAAGTTTCTGCCTACAATGAGCAGTTCTTC.

The chain links TRBV9 to TRBJ2-1; TRBD2 matches 12 bases. V shed 2 bases and J 8 bases; nucleotides not matched to a gene: 8. The length of the CDR3 is 16 residues. CDR1 and CDR2 (germline): SGDLS, YYNGEE. The CDR3 DNA is TGTGCCAGCAGCGTGCCGACTAGCGGGAGTAAGGATGAGCAGTTCTTC. Its protein is CASSVPTSGSKDEQFF.

The chain joins TRBV6-6 to TRBJ2-1, with D perhaps matching TRBD2 (6 bases). The germline gives CDR1 MNHNY, CDR2 SVGAGI (reference sequence). The CDR3 sequence is 14 residues long. The germline V and J ends were trimmed by 3 bases and 6 bases, with 12 bases remaining between them. The CDR3 loop reads CASSYGPGANEQFF. In DNA form, the CDR3 reads TGTGCCAGCAGTTATGGTCCGGGAGCCAATGAGCAGTTCTTC.

This rearrangement joins TRBV7-9 to TRBJ2-5; weak D call: TRBD1 (5 bases). The CDR3 has 15 amino acids. The ends were cut back, 2 bases at V and 4 bases at J, with 14 bases in the middle. Germline V CDR1 and CDR2: SEHNR, FQNEAQ (reference sequence). The CDR3: CASSLRTSPVETQYF. For the CDR3, the DNA is TGTGCCAGCAGCTTACGGACATCCCCGGTAGAGACCCAGTACTTC.

The chain has TRBV7-9 and TRBJ1-2; D gene unclear. The CDR3 covers 16 residues. The V and J ends lost 4 bases and 7 bases respectively, with 22 bases between them. Germline-derived CDR1 and CDR2 are SEHNR and FQNEAQ (reference sequence). This CDR3 is CASSSPLSMVLGGYTF. The CDR3 nucleotides are TGTGCCAGCAGCTCGCCCTTGTCCATGGTACTGGGTGGCTACACCTTC.

This chain connects TRBV19 to TRBJ1-1; D not resolved. Germline V CDR1 and CDR2: LNHDA, SQIVND (reference sequence). Trimming shortened V by 3 bases and J by 1 base, and 12 bases separated the two germline ends. The CDR3 contains 15 residues. The CDR3 region is CASSMVWRENTEAFF. DNA of the CDR3: TGTGCCAGTAGTATGGTATGGCGGGAGAACACTGAAGCTTTCTTT.

The rearrangement links TRBV27 to TRBJ2-5, with 8 bases identical to TRBD2. Germline V lookup: CDR1 MNHEY, CDR2 SMNVEV (reference sequence). V lost 3 bases and J lost 5; bases outside the gene matches: 8. This CDR3 contains 15 residues. The DNA of the CDR3 is TGTGCCAGCAGTTTCTTGGGGACTAGATGGGAGACCCAGTACTTC. This translates into CASSFLGTRWETQYF.

The sample holds one count of this clone. V usage is TRBV7-9 and J usage is TRBJ2-1, with 9 bases identical to TRBD2. Trimming took 8 bases from V and 8 from J; bases not matched to a gene: 4. The CDR3 is made up of 12 amino acids. Germline CDR1 reads SEHNR; CDR2 reads FQNEAQ (reference sequence). The CDR3 is CASSGGRDEQFF. As DNA, the CDR3 is TGTGCCAGCTCTGGCGGGAGGGATGAGCAGTTCTTC. The full variable domain, its missing parts supplied by reference TRBV7-9 and TRBJ2-1, is DTGVSQNPRHKITKRGQNVTFRCDPISEHNRLYWYRQTLGQGPEFLTYFQNEAQLEKSRLLSDRFSAERPKGSFSTLEIQRTEQGDSAMYLCASSGGRDEQFFGPGTRLTVL.

The chain is built from TRBV19 and TRBJ2-1, with 9 nucleotides matching TRBD1. Germline loops: CDR1 LNHDA, CDR2 SQIVND (reference sequence). The CDR3 has 14 residues. V lost 8 bases and J lost 9; bases outside the gene matches: 11. Written as DNA, the CDR3 is TGTGCCAGTTACGACAGGGGGTATGGTAGTGAGCAGTTCTTC. Translation gives CASYDRGYGSEQFF.

J is TRBJ2-7 and V is TRBV9, with TRBD2 identical over 9 bases. The junction had 4 bases not matched to a gene; V was cut back by 4 bases and J by 2 bases. The germline V gene encodes CDR1 SGDLS and CDR2 YYNGEE. The CDR3 consists of 14 residues. The CDR3 DNA reads TGTGCCAGCAGCTTTAGCGGGAGAGCCTACGAGCAGTACTTC. This gives the protein CASSFSGRAYEQYF.